Sequencing of this T cell receptor (beta chain) was carried out in a study of cytomegalovirus exposure and HLA in healthy donors. Study-level points and caveats: Cytomegalovirus-associated TCR beta chains were listed, numbering over 150. Reportedly, TCR beta sequences accurately predicted HLA-A and HLA-B alleles in most subjects.

Remarks on this clone: Its antigen is not known.

The PCR contained 60 Vbeta and 13 Jbeta primers. Sequenced by immunoSEQ multiplex PCR; TCRdb stores in-frame clones only, minus some. Here the sample spans 65,000 to 85,000 clones, approximately 67% being singletons. Germline-derived CDR1 and CDR2 are SGHAT and FQNNGV. V lost 5 bases to trimming and J lost 9 bases, with 8 bases between them. The CDR3 has 11 amino acids. The sample taken for sequencing was PBMCs. V and J are TRBV11-2 and TRBJ1-3; D is perhaps TRBD1 (5 bases). This receptor was taken from a young woman in good health and CMV-seronegative. This CDR3 is CASSTQGTIYF. CDR3 bases: TGTGCCAGCAGCACCCAGGGCACCATATATTTT.